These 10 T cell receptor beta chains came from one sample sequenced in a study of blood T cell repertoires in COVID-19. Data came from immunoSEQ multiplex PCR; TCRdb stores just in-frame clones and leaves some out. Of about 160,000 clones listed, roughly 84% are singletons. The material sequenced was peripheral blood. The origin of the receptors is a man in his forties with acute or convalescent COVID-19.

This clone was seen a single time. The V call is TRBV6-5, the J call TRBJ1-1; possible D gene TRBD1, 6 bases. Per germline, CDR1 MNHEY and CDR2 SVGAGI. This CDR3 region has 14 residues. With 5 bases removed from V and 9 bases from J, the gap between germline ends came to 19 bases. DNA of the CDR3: TGTGCCAGCAGTCCCCAAGGGGGTGGAAGACAAGCTTTCTTT. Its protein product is CASSPQGGGRQAFF.

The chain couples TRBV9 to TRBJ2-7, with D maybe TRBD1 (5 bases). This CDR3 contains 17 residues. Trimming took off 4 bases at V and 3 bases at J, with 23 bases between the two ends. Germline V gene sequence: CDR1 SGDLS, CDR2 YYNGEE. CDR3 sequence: CASSPRNGSPRGYEQYF. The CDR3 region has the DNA TGTGCCAGCAGCCCTCGAAATGGGTCCCCAAGGGGCTACGAGCAGTACTTC.

The CDR3 spells CASRTGTTNEKLFF. The CDR3 nucleotides read TGTGCCAGCAGGACGGGGACAACTAATGAAAAACTGTTTTTT. V gene TRBV7-2 combines with J gene TRBJ1-4, with D unclear. From germline, CDR1 is SGHTA and CDR2 FQGNSA. The CDR3 has 14 residues. V lost 6 bases, J lost 0 bases, and 8 bases lay in between.

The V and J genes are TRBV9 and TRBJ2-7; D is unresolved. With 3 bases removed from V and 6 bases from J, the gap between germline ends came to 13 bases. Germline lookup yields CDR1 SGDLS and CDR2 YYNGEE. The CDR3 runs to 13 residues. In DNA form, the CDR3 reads TGTGCCAGCAGCGCCCTTTCGAGCCCCGAGCAGTACTTC. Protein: CASSALSSPEQYF. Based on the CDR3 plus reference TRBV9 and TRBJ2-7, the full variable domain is DSGVTQTPKHLITATGQRVTLRCSPRSGDLSVYWYQQSLDQGLQFLIQYYNGEERAKGNILERFSAQQFPDLHSELNLSSLELGDSALYFCASSALSSPEQYFGPGTRLTVT.

In DNA form, the CDR3 reads TGTGCCAGTAGTATTGATCGGGGAGACTATGGCTACACCTTC. Its translation: CASSIDRGDYGYTF. The chain has TRBV19 and TRBJ1-2; D not certain. Germline V lookup: CDR1 LNHDA, CDR2 SQIVND (reference sequence). V lost 3 bases and J lost 3, with 11 bases in between. This CDR3 has 14 amino acids. Using reference TRBV19 and TRBJ1-2 for the parts outside the CDR3, the full variable domain is DGGITQSPKYLFRKEGQNVTLSCEQNLNHDAMYWYRQDPGQGLRLIYYSQIVNDFQKGDIAEGYSVSREKKESFPLTVTSAQKNPTAFYLCASSIDRGDYGYTFGSGTRLTVV.

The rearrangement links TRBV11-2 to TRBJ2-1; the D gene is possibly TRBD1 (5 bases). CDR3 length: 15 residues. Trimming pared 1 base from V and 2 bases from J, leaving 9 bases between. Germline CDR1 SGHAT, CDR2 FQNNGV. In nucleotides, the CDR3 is TGTGCCAGCAGCTTAGGGGGCCTCACCTACAATGAGCAGTTCTTC. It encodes CASSLGGLTYNEQFF.

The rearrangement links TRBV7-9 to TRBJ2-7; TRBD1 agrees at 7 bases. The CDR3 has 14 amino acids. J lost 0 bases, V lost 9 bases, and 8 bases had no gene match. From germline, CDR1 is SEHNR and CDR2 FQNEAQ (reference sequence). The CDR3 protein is CASTPGGSSYEQYF. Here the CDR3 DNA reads TGTGCCAGTACCCCAGGGGGAAGCTCCTACGAGCAGTACTTC.

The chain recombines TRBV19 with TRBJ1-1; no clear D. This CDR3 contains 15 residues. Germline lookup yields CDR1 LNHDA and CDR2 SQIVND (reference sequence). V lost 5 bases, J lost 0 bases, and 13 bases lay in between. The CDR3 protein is CASSLEGRLNTEAFF. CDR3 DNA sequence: TGTGCCAGTAGTCTCGAGGGCAGGCTGAACACTGAAGCTTTCTTT. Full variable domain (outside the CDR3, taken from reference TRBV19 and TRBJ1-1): DGGITQSPKYLFRKEGQNVTLSCEQNLNHDAMYWYRQDPGQGLRLIYYSQIVNDFQKGDIAEGYSVSREKKESFPLTVTSAQKNPTAFYLCASSLEGRLNTEAFFGQGTRLTVV.

CDR3 loop: CASSSRQLQVDEQYF. The CDR3 DNA reads as TGTGCCAGCAGCAGCCGTCAATTACAGGTGGACGAGCAGTACTTC. The V and J genes are TRBV7-9 and TRBJ2-7; TRBD1 is a possible D gene (5 bases). The germline V gene encodes CDR1 SEHNR and CDR2 FQNEAQ (reference sequence). This CDR3 spans 15 amino acids. V was cut by 5 bases and J by 5 bases, with 19 bases left in between.

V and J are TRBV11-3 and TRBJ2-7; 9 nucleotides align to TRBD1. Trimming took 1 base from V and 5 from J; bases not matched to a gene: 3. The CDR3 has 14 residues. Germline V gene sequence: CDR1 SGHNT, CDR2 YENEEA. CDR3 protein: CASSLGDRDHEQYF. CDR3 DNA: TGTGCCAGCAGCTTAGGGGACAGGGACCACGAGCAGTACTTC.